This T cell receptor beta chain originates from a study of vaccination effects on CD4 cells after COVID-19. Study-level results: Clonal contraction was marked in infection- and vaccine-induced clones late after vaccination.

As regards this clone: Its antigen is not known.

The ViraFEST assay expanded antigen-specific CD4+ T cells with viral peptide pools before sequencing. The culture ran for 10 days before CD4+ T cells were isolated. Each person got two doses of an mRNA SARS-CoV-2 vaccine, BNT162b2 or mRNA-1273. Testing of the vaccine recipients showed negative nucleocapsid antibodies and no prior SARS-CoV-2 infection. Peptides at roughly 10 ug/ml and IL-2 at about 10 IU/ml were added to a few million PBMC per well. IL-2 medium supplanted half the medium on days 3 and 7. V was shortened by 6 bases and J by 6 bases, with 18 bases between the two germline ends. The CDR3 consists of 14 residues. Germline CDR1 and CDR2: SGHRS and YFSETQ. Sequencing used immunoSEQ multiplex PCR; TCRdb keeps in-frame clones, though not all of them. The sample lists under 20,000 clones; about 70% were seen once.

This receptor was obtained from a human donor who received a COVID-19 vaccine. This material consisted of CD4+ T cells from PBMCs cultured with SARS-CoV-2 spike peptides, taken after COVID-19 vaccination. J is TRBJ2-5 and V is TRBV5-1; tentatively, D is TRBD2 (5 bases). CDR3 DNA sequence: TGCGCCAGCACCCCCGTCCGGGGTGTCAAGACCCAGTACTTC. It specifies CASTPVRGVKTQYF.